The 13 T cell receptor beta chains listed next were all sequenced from one sample in a study of blood T cells in healthy people across ages. The authors ran a second PCR of roughly 6 to 11 cycles using a sample-barcoded 5' primer and a J-beta primer mix. In TCRdb, the 5' RACE reads were re-called with MiXCR into one record per CDR3 protein. The data show over 600,000 distinct CDR3 sequences, 35% to 50% seen once. The sequenced sample consisted of blood. These receptors came from a man at least 80 years old in good health.

The CDR3 is CASSPDREDLHF. In nucleotides, the CDR3 is TGTGCCAGCAGCCCGGACAGGGAGGACCTCCACTTT. The chain uses TRBV7-2 and TRBJ1-6, with 8 bases aligning to TRBD1. The CDR3 is 12 amino acids. The junction had 6 bases not matched to a gene; V was cut back by 5 bases and J by 15 bases. Germline V lookup: CDR1 SGHTA, CDR2 FQGNSA.

In regard to this clonotype: The junction departs from the called germline gene at one end, perhaps through a read error. The rearrangement uses TRBV20-1 and TRBJ2-4, with TRBD1 identical over 9 bases. The J call may be mistaken, given a closer DNA end match to TRBJ2-7. This CDR3 is built from 13 residues. In germline, CDR1 is DFQATT, CDR2 SNEGSKA (reference sequence). The CDR3 here is CGARPGQGYEQYF. DNA of the CDR3: TGCGGTGCTAGACCGGGACAGGGCTACGAGCAGTACTTC.

This clonotype appeared a few times. V gene TRBV7-2 combines with J gene TRBJ2-7, with D perhaps TRBD1 (5 bases). The CDR3 totals 15 residues. Between the trimmed V and J ends, which lost 2 bases and 0 bases, there was a span of 11 bases. Germline loops: CDR1 SGHTA, CDR2 FQGNSA. For the CDR3, the DNA is TGTGCCAGCAGCTTACAGGGTAGAAGCTCCTACGAGCAGTACTTC. It yields the protein CASSLQGRSSYEQYF. Full variable domain (remainder filled in from reference TRBV7-2 and TRBJ2-7): GAGVSQSPSNKVTEKGKDVELRCDPISGHTALYWYRQSLGQGLEFLIYFQGNSAPDKSGLPSDRFSAERTGGSVSTLTIQRTQQEDSAVYLCASSLQGRSSYEQYFGPGTRLTVT.

This clonotype was recorded at least ten times. The rearrangement links TRBV20-1 to TRBJ1-6; tentatively, D is TRBD1 (5 bases). The CDR3 contains 17 residues. V lost 0 bases to trimming and J lost 7 bases, with 19 bases between them. In germline, CDR1 is DFQATT, CDR2 SNEGSKA (reference sequence). CDR3 DNA sequence: TGCAGTGCTAGAGATGGGGGTTCGCAGACAAGCAATTCACCCCTCCACTTT. Amino acids: CSARDGGSQTSNSPLHF.

This clonotype was seen only a few times. This chain links TRBV28 with TRBJ2-4, with 7 bases identical to TRBD2. This CDR3 contains 14 residues. V lost 5 bases to trimming and J lost 6 bases; unmatched junction nucleotides: 7. Germline loops: CDR1 MDHEN, CDR2 SYDVKM. CDR3 loop: CASSLGGSGNIQYF. The CDR3 DNA sequence: TGTGCCAGCAGTCTGGGAGGGAGCGGAAACATTCAGTACTTC.

This clonotype was counted a few times. V is TRBV7-9 and J is TRBJ2-7; TRBD1 might be the D (6 bases). With 4 bases removed from V and 2 bases from J, the gap between germline ends came to 15 bases. The CDR3 has 15 amino acids. The V gene's germline CDR1 is SEHNR and CDR2 FQNEAQ (reference sequence). CDR3 nucleotides: TGTGCCAGCAGCTCGACGACAGGCGCGGCCTACGAGCAGTACTTC. Its translation: CASSSTTGAAYEQYF.

This clonotype was found a few times. The rearrangement uses TRBV28 and TRBJ1-2; TRBD1 matches 11 bases. The junction had 11 bases not matched to a gene; V was cut back by 7 bases and J by 4 bases. The germline gives CDR1 MDHEN, CDR2 SYDVKM. This CDR3 comprises 16 residues. The CDR3 region is CASNLAGTGGIYGYTF. The DNA of the CDR3 is TGTGCCAGCAACCTAGCAGGGACAGGGGGTATCTATGGCTACACCTTC.

This clonotype was recorded a few times. The V call is TRBV2, the J call TRBJ2-3; tentatively, D is TRBD2 (5 bases). This CDR3 contains 14 residues. Germline CDR1 is SNHLY and CDR2 is FYNNEI. V was clipped by 0 bases and J by 9 bases, with 13 bases between them. Here the CDR3 reads CASSEAPGLGTQYF. As DNA, the CDR3 is TGTGCCAGCAGTGAAGCGCCTGGACTCGGCACGCAGTATTTT. The full variable domain, with the rest looked up from reference TRBV2 and TRBJ2-3, is EPEVTQTPSHQVTQMGQEVILRCVPISNHLYFYWYRQILGQKVEFLVSFYNNEISEKSEIFDDQFSVERPDGSNFTLKIRSTKLEDSAMYFCASSEAPGLGTQYFGPGTRLTVL.

The chain joins TRBV27 to TRBJ2-2; 12 bases fit TRBD2. The CDR3 sequence is 16 residues long. The germline V gene encodes CDR1 MNHEY and CDR2 SMNVEV (reference sequence). Trimming removed 5 bases from V and 5 bases from J; junction bases left unmatched: 6. This CDR3 reads CASSGPGLAGTGELFF. Written as DNA, the CDR3 is TGTGCCAGCAGTGGACCGGGACTAGCGGGTACCGGGGAGCTGTTTTTT.

The V and J genes are TRBV9 and TRBJ1-4; possibly TRBD1 for D (5 bases). In germline, CDR1 is SGDLS, CDR2 YYNGEE. This CDR3 contains 16 residues. Trimming shortened V by 4 bases and J by 5 bases, and 18 bases separated the two germline ends. The DNA of the CDR3 is TGTGCCAGCAGCCTAGGACTCCGGGACGGCAATGAAAAACTGTTTTTT. Amino acid sequence: CASSLGLRDGNEKLFF. The full variable domain, in which reference TRBV9 and TRBJ1-4 provide the parts outside the CDR3, is DSGVTQTPKHLITATGQRVTLRCSPRSGDLSVYWYQQSLDQGLQFLIQYYNGEERAKGNILERFSAQQFPDLHSELNLSSLELGDSALYFCASSLGLRDGNEKLFFGSGTQLSVL.

The table lists this clonotype with many counts. This chain uses TRBV12-3 or TRBV12-4 with TRBJ1-5, with 10 bases aligning to TRBD1. The CDR3 runs to 16 residues. The ends lost 2 bases at V and 4 bases at J; junction bases unmatched: 5. CDR3 protein: CASSLRQGARNQPQHF. For the CDR3, the DNA is TGTGCCAGCAGTTTAAGACAGGGGGCTAGGAATCAGCCCCAGCATTTT.

The V call is TRBV28, the J call TRBJ2-3; a possible D gene is TRBD1 (5 bases). Germline CDR1 reads MDHEN; CDR2 reads SYDVKM. This CDR3 comprises 12 residues. Trimming took 3 bases from V and 10 from J, leaving 11 bases between them. The CDR3 sequence is CASSFLGEAQYF. The CDR3 DNA sequence: TGTGCCAGCAGTTTCCTAGGGGAAGCGCAGTATTTT.

This clonotype turned up a few times. The J gene is TRBJ2-1, the V gene TRBV10-1; 8 positions match TRBD1. Per the germline V gene, CDR1 is WNHNN and CDR2 is SYGVQD (reference sequence). The V gene end was trimmed by 0 bases and the J gene end by 4 bases; junction bases not matched to a gene: 2. The CDR3 contains 15 residues. The CDR3 here is CASSESGTGYNEQFF. CDR3 bases: TGCGCCAGCAGTGAGTCAGGGACAGGTTACAATGAGCAGTTCTTC.